Listed below are T cell receptor beta chains from one sample, sequenced in a study of read filtering for tumor transcriptome and immune sequencing. TCRdb redid the calling of the reads with MiXCR, one entry per CDR3 protein. The table includes 65,000 or so distinct CDR3 sequences, less than 20% detected once. The specimen was a population of CD138-negative cells sorted from bone marrow. Every receptor here comes from a donor aged 40 or over with multiple myeloma. Each CDR3 is given without its conserved first and last residue. Only some rows state a clone size, as once, few, many or a class for expanded clones.

CDR3 protein	J gene	clone size	V gene
SARSRLAGSVDTQY	TRBJ2-3	many	TRBV20-1
ASSESQGGLAHNEQF	TRBJ2-1	many	TRBV10-1
ASSQGGGQPQH	TRBJ1-5	many	TRBV3-1
AGGSIGTDTQY	TRBJ2-3	many	TRBV28
ASSYGDPDTQY	TRBJ2-3	many	TRBV6-2/TRBV6-3
ASSTDYYNEQF	TRBJ2-1	many	TRBV5-6
ASSAVRLSYEQY	TRBJ2-7	many	TRBV2
ASSEASSGTGELF	TRBJ2-2	many	TRBV2
ASSQDTNTEAF	TRBJ1-1	few	TRBV7-8
ATSRGFPPEQF	TRBJ2-1	.	TRBV15
AISEMDRAQGNTIY	TRBJ1-3	.	TRBV10-3
ASSRDSANEQF	TRBJ2-1	few	TRBV18
ASSLAHSYNEQF	TRBJ2-1	many	TRBV7-3
SASPQGMGNEQF	TRBJ2-1	many	TRBV20-1
SAGYSFGVNTEAF	TRBJ1-1	many	TRBV20-1
ASSLARSYNEQF	TRBJ2-1	many	TRBV12-3/TRBV12-4
ASRHNLGTGDPEAF	TRBJ1-1	many	TRBV16
ASSPLGKIGRTQETQY	TRBJ2-5	many	TRBV18
ASSPEATGGIYGYT	TRBJ1-2	.	TRBV18
SAGAVPGQF	TRBJ2-1	many	TRBV20-1
ASSEGTSVYEEY	TRBJ2-7	.	TRBV2
ASSSGPGAGELF	TRBJ2-2	many	TRBV6-5
SVQTGVNTEAF	TRBJ1-1	many	TRBV29-1
ARGLIQETQY	TRBJ2-5	many	TRBV2
SARYSGRETQY	TRBJ2-5	many	TRBV20-1
ASRLDRRTDTQY	TRBJ2-3	many	TRBV13
ASSFLAGEPTQY	TRBJ2-5	many	TRBV5-1
AISASLVGETQY	TRBJ2-5	many	TRBV10-3
ASSLDYGGGDTEAF	TRBJ1-1	.	TRBV11-2
AISESLAADTQY	TRBJ2-3	many	TRBV10-3
AISEAPKGVSGEQY	TRBJ2-7	many	TRBV10-3
SARGLLSGADTQY	TRBJ2-3	many	TRBV20-1
ATTWEVSYNEQF	TRBJ2-1	many	TRBV2
ASSLVTSGSTDTQY	TRBJ2-3	many	TRBV7-9
ASSQGWVSTGTRHTEAF	TRBJ1-1	many	TRBV4-1
ASSWLGELF	TRBJ2-2	many	TRBV12-3/TRBV12-4
ASSQEPAGEQF	TRBJ2-1	.	TRBV14
ASSFREQY	TRBJ2-7	.	TRBV28
SASGTSSNQPQH	TRBJ1-5	many	TRBV20-1
ASSGQYYQPQH	TRBJ1-5	few	TRBV6-6
ASSFTGQGAGQPQH	TRBJ1-5	many	TRBV28
ASSLGLALTGELF	TRBJ2-2	many	TRBV5-1
SGGAYLAGYNEQF	TRBJ2-1	many	TRBV29-1
SVEVRLYGYT	TRBJ1-2	.	TRBV29-1
ASSLGDSTNEQF	TRBJ2-1	many	TRBV5-1